The entry below gives a single TCR beta chain sequence along with its context. Its antigen has not been determined. Base-call qualities are not available, and no considerably larger clone is one nucleotide away. Another Seattle source contributed samples from volunteer blood donors who had recovered from COVID-19. Each collaborating institution followed its own protocols to collect whole blood in K2EDTA tubes. For TCRbeta analysis, collaborators shipped samples as frozen whole blood, isolated PBMCs, or DNA extracted from either of those sample types. From the cysteine through the phenylalanine, the CDR3 covers 15 amino acids. Only CDR3 DNA is held: 45 bases, read in frame from base 1. Here V drops 5 bases and J drops 6 bases, and the junction holds 12 bases not matched to any gene. CDR1 SGHTA and CDR2 FQGNSA were looked up in the germline V gene. This sample was included in a study of blood T cell repertoires in COVID-19 (dated by TCRdb to the early 2020s). Describing the broader study: The collaborator samples originated in the United States, Italy and Spain and spanned the acute and convalescent phases of COVID-19. The material from the prospective study consisted of cDNA or gDNA derived from T cells, B-cell-depleted T cells, or PBMCs. Subjects who had been exposed to COVID-19, were actively infected with it, or had recovered from it provided the deeply sampled blood TCRbeta repertoires that made up the dataset. The repertoires were released in a freely available public database meant as a resource for research on the immune response to SARS-CoV-2. Samples were obtained from the ongoing ImmuneRACE study (first 160 participants) and from 950 to 1,500 subjects provided by 6 global collaborators. Sample metadata almost always included a de-identified subject ID, COVID-19 status, age in years and sex. HLA class I and class II types, where available, came from metadata supplied by the sample provider rather than from assay-based typing.

The immunoSEQ Assay, a bias-controlled multiplex PCR, was used to amplify TCRbeta CDR3 regions from genomic DNA. Concerning the study's data processing: Within the assay, amplification of reference gene primers was used to estimate how many nucleated cells each sample contained. To quantify the absolute abundance of each unique TCRbeta CDR3 rearrangement, sequence reads were collapsed and filtered. For each sample, productive Simpson clonality was calculated as the square root of Simpson's diversity index across productive rearrangements. Sourced from immuneACCESS, this table was stored by TCRdb with only in-frame sequences that have V and J called. A share of the clones is absent; for the studies checked, an unresolved V gene accounts for under half, and the remainder has no known explanation. From that table come the V and J calls and clone size; the DNA was used to work out D and trimming. The sample data list over 200,000 clones, and 70% to 90% of these were observed just once. The biggest ten clones account for about 2% of the sample.

What the study reported, not specific to this receptor: The amount of clinical and demographic metadata varied by source and participant and was provided uncurated.

This sequence uses TRBV7-2 and TRBJ1-2; the junction holds 7 bases that match TRBD1. The receptor was derived from a man aged 25 to 40 who had recovered from COVID-19. The specimen was peripheral blood. The CDR3 reads CASSPGDRPKNGYTF. The nucleotide sequence reads as follows: TGTGCCAGCAGCCCAGGGGACAGACCAAAGAATGGCTACACCTTC.